Described below is a single T cell receptor (beta chain) sequence and its context. No antigen is known for it. During surgery, about 0.5-1 mL peripheral blood was drawn from four of eight donors. Blood DNA came from all available leukocytes, not a fixed cell number. These data come from a study of human thymus T cells. Whole-study results and caveats: Blood and thymic repertoires both appeared biased in V and J gene usage.

Sequencing was performed with immunoSEQ multiplex PCR; in TCRdb, only in-frame clones are kept and a portion is missing. Of approximately 46,000 clones detected, 95% appear once; the ten largest clones hold approximately 0.16%. The CDR3 runs to 16 residues. The germline V gene has CDR1 LNHNV and CDR2 YYDKDF (reference sequence). V was shortened by 0 bases and J by 0 bases, with 9 bases between the two germline ends. Specimen: blood. The clonotype was recovered from a girl under two years old with a congenital heart defect but otherwise immunologically healthy. V gene TRBV15 combines with J gene TRBJ2-1; a possible D gene is TRBD2 (6 bases). The CDR3 coding sequence is TGTGCCACCAGCAGAGATTGGGGGGTCTCCTACAATGAGCAGTTCTTC. Its translation: CATSRDWGVSYNEQFF.